The rows below give T cell receptor beta chains drawn from one sample of a study of a mutant IDH1 vaccine in newly diagnosed glioma. For these receptors, no antigen is known. The data were produced by immunoSEQ multiplex PCR, yet TCRdb's version contains in-frame clones alone and is incomplete. The sample shows fewer than 85,000 clones, 75% to 85% of them seen only once. Specimen: PBMCs, collected from a glioma patient whose treatment included an IDH1 peptide vaccine. The receptors come from a man aged 40-49 years with glioma. Each CDR3 is given with its conserved first and last residue. D genes are given only for firm matches. The listing skips clone size in some rows; elsewhere it reads once, few, many or a size class.

j_call clone_size d_call v_call cdr3_nt cdr3_aa
TRBJ2-5 . . TRBV10-2 TGCGCCGCCTCCCCCCAGCGGGAAGAGACCCAGTACTTC CAASPQREETQYF
TRBJ1-4 . . TRBV4-1 TGCGCCAGCAGCCAACGGACCGAAAAACTGTTTTTT CASSQRTEKLFF
TRBJ2-1 . . TRBV27 TGTGCCAGCAGTTTAGGGGTCGCTTTCTCCTACAATGAGCAGTTCTTC CASSLGVAFSYNEQFF
TRBJ2-2 . . TRBV5-6 TGTGCCAGCAGCTTAGCGCCGGGACGGTATGGGGCCGGGGAGCTGTTTTTT CASSLAPGRYGAGELFF
TRBJ1-2 . TRBD1 TRBV5-5 TGTGCCAGCAGCTTGACTGGGACAGCTACCCTCTATGGCTACACCTTC CASSLTGTATLYGYTF
TRBJ2-5 . . TRBV6-5 TGTGCCAGCAGATCCCCGGGATTACCCAGAGAGACCCAGTACTTC CASRSPGLPRETQYF
TRBJ1-4 . . TRBV9 TGTGCCAGCAGCGTAGGTTGGGGGGCTACGACGGAAAAACTGTTTTTT CASSVGWGATTEKLFF
TRBJ1-6 once TRBD1 TRBV15 TGTGCCACCAGCAGATCTAGGACAGGGAACAATTCACCCCTCCACTTT CATSRSRTGNNSPLHF
TRBJ2-1 . TRBD1 TRBV10-3 TGTGCCATCAGTGAGTTTCAATCCGGGACAGGGGGTCGCGGTGAGCAGTTCTTC CAISEFQSGTGGRGEQFF
TRBJ2-1 . TRBD1 TRBV6-6 TGTGCCAGCAGTTACCACACAGGGGCACCTGAGCAGTTCTTC CASSYHTGAPEQFF
TRBJ2-1 . TRBD2 TRBV5-4 TGTGCCAGCAGCCAGGCGGGAGCCTCCTACAATGAGCAGTTCTTC CASSQAGASYNEQFF
TRBJ1-1 . TRBD1 TRBV27 TGTGCCAGCGGGACAGGGGGCACTGAAGCTTTCTTT CASGTGGTEAFF
TRBJ1-5 few . TRBV27 TGTGCCAGCAGTTTTCAGGGAAGCAATCAGCCCCAGCATTTT CASSFQGSNQPQHF
TRBJ1-1 . . TRBV6-1 TGTGCCAGCACCCTTACCTCGGGACGGAATGAAGCTTTCTTT CASTLTSGRNEAFF
TRBJ2-3 . TRBD2 TRBV12-5 TGTGCTAGTGGTTTGGGGACTAGCGGTATCACAGATACGCAGTATTTT CASGLGTSGITDTQYF
TRBJ1-1 . . TRBV7-2 TGTGCCAGCAGCGATGGCGGGACCCTCATGAACACTGAAGCTTTCTTT CASSDGGTLMNTEAFF
TRBJ1-4 . TRBD1 TRBV11-2 TGTGCCAGCAGCGCGGACAGGGGTTACGAAAAACTGTTTTTT CASSADRGYEKLFF
TRBJ1-5 . . TRBV6-1 TGTGCCAGCAGTGGGCCCCAGGGGCGGCGGAAAGATAGCAATCAGCCCCAGCATTTT CASSGPQGRRKDSNQPQHF
TRBJ2-3 . TRBD2 TRBV7-9 TGTGCCAGCAGCAGAGGGAGGGGAGGACCAGGCGGAGATACGCAGTATTTT CASSRGRGGPGGDTQYF
TRBJ1-2 few TRBD1 TRBV19 TGTGCCAGTAGGATCGACAGGGTAAACTATGGCTACACCTTC CASRIDRVNYGYTF
TRBJ1-1 . . TRBV6-5 TGTGCCAGCAGTTACGCCGGACTGGGGTGGACTGAAGCTTTCTTT CASSYAGLGWTEAFF
TRBJ2-2 . . TRBV9 TGTGCCAGCAGCGTCGGACCAGGGGGGCTATTCTCGAACACCGGGGAGCTGTTTTTT CASSVGPGGLFSNTGELFF
TRBJ1-1 few . TRBV29-1 TGCAGCGTTGCGCCGGGGCTCGAAGCTTTCTTT CSVAPGLEAFF
TRBJ1-1 . . TRBV5-1 TGCGCCAGCAGCTCCGAGGTTGCCGGAACAGGTGAAGCTTTCTTT CASSSEVAGTGEAFF
TRBJ1-2 . . TRBV10-2 TGCGCCAGCAGTGAGTCTTCGCTGAACTATGGCTACACCTTC CASSESSLNYGYTF
TRBJ2-7 . . TRBV7-2 TGTGCCAGCAGTACCCGTTTTAACGAGCAGTACTTC CASSTRFNEQYF
TRBJ1-5 . . TRBV6-5 TGTGCCAGCAGTTACTCGTGGGGAAGCAATCAGCCCCAGCATTTT CASSYSWGSNQPQHF
TRBJ2-3 . . TRBV5-4 TGTGCCAGCAGCGAGACCCGAGCCACAGATACGCAGTATTTT CASSETRATDTQYF
TRBJ1-2 . . TRBV28 TGTGCCAGCACCTCCCAGGGCAGCTATGGCTACACCTTC CASTSQGSYGYTF
TRBJ1-1 . . TRBV6-4 TGTGCCAGCAGTCCGGGAACTAACACTGAAGCTTTCTTT CASSPGTNTEAFF
TRBJ2-3 . . TRBV4-1 TGCGCCAGCAGCCAAGAAGGCGGACATAGTACAGATACGCAGTATTTT CASSQEGGHSTDTQYF
TRBJ2-1 . . TRBV29-1 TGCAGCGTTGATCTTGGGGTTGAGCAGTTCTTC CSVDLGVEQFF
TRBJ2-5 . . TRBV9 TGTGCCAGCAGCGTCGGGTCTCTGGGGCGAAAGACCCAGTACTTC CASSVGSLGRKTQYF
TRBJ2-7 . TRBD1 TRBV10-3 TGTGCCATCAGTGAGCCCGCGGGACAGGGGAGCGAGCAGTACTTC CAISEPAGQGSEQYF
TRBJ2-7 . . TRBV10-3 TGTGCCATCAGTGCTCGGGACTCAGCCTACGAGCAGTACTTC CAISARDSAYEQYF
TRBJ2-4 . TRBD1 TRBV28 TGTGCCAGCAGTGGACCGACAGGGTCAGCCAAAAACATTCAGTACTTC CASSGPTGSAKNIQYF
TRBJ2-7 . . TRBV7-8 TGTGCCAGCAGCTTAGTGGCCTATTCCTACGAGCAGTACTTC CASSLVAYSYEQYF
TRBJ1-1 . TRBD1 TRBV2 TGTGCCAGCAGTGCTCGAGTCAGGGGGCACACCACTTCTGAAGCTTTCTTT CASSARVRGHTTSEAFF
TRBJ1-6 many . TRBV6-4 TGTGCCAGCAGTACCGGGACTTATAATTCACCCCTCCACTTT CASSTGTYNSPLHF
TRBJ1-3 . . TRBV4-3 TGCGCCAGCAGCCAAGATTGGCTATTCTCTGGAAACACCATATATTTT CASSQDWLFSGNTIYF
TRBJ2-3 . TRBD1 TRBV7-2 TGTGCCAGCACCCCCGGACAGGGCCTCACAGATACGCAGTATTTT CASTPGQGLTDTQYF
TRBJ2-7 once TRBD2 TRBV23-1 TGCGCCAGCAGTCAGGGGACTAGCGGGGGGCCCATCTCCTACGAGCAGTACTTC CASSQGTSGGPISYEQYF